This passage covers 13 T cell receptor beta chains from one sample sequenced in a study of T cell clusters in autoimmune cytopenias. TRB was amplified from about 260 ng of peripheral blood genomic DNA per sample. TRB rearrangements were amplified by touch-down multiplex PCR with mixed TRB-A/B primers. TCRdb re-called the multiplex PCR reads and catalogs CDR3 proteins one per entry, DNA excluded. Here the sample table reports 950 to 1,500 distinct CDR3 sequences. The sample was peripheral blood. The origin of the receptors is a human donor with an autoimmune cytopenia or autoimmune hepatitis (not recorded which).

The chain carries TRBV7-9 and TRBJ2-1. Germline CDR1 and CDR2: SEHNR and FQNEAQ (reference sequence). This CDR3 has 13 residues. The CDR3 sequence: CASSLKLDNEQFF.

This clonotype registers medium-sized (0.01 to 0.1%) by frequency. The chain links TRBV20-1 to TRBJ2-3; checking the TCRdb D call of TRBD2 is not possible without DNA. The CDR3 covers 17 residues. From germline, CDR1 is DFQATT and CDR2 SNEGSKA (reference sequence). CDR3 loop: CSAVKVSSAGSPDTQYF.

V and J are TRBV7-2 and TRBJ1-4. The CDR3 contains 13 residues. Germline V CDR1 and CDR2: SGHTA, FQGNSA. This chain's CDR3 is CASSLDGLEKLFF.

This clonotype is called medium-sized based on its frequency. The chain has TRBV7-6 and TRBJ2-1. Per germline, CDR1 SGHVS and CDR2 FNYEAQ. The CDR3 totals 11 residues. This CDR3 reads CASSLSNEQFF.

This clonotype ranks as medium-sized in terms of frequency. The CDR3 spells CASSLSGLADSNTGELFF. The chain combines TRBV7-3 with TRBJ2-2; TCRdb picks TRBD2, but there is no DNA to check that call. CDR1 and CDR2 from the germline V gene are SGHTA and FQGTGA. The CDR3 sequence is 18 residues long. The full variable domain, completed using reference TRBV7-3 and TRBJ2-2, is GAGVSQTPSNKVTEKGKYVELRCDPISGHTALYWYRQSLGQGPEFLIYFQGTGAADDSGLPNDRFFAVRPEGSVSTLKIQRTERGDSAVYLCASSLSGLADSNTGELFFGEGSRLTVL.

The rearrangement uses TRBV7-9 and TRBJ2-2; the TCRdb call, TRBD1, lacks DNA for checking. The CDR3 sequence is 16 residues long. CDR1 is SEHNR and CDR2 is FQNEAQ in the germline V gene (reference sequence). The CDR3 is CASSFGQGFSTGELFF. Together with reference TRBV7-9 and TRBJ2-2, the CDR3 gives the full variable domain: DTGVSQNPRHKITKRGQNVTFRCDPISEHNRLYWYRQTLGQGPEFLTYFQNEAQLEKSRLLSDRFSAERPKGSFSTLEIQRTEQGDSAMYLCASSFGQGFSTGELFFGEGSRLTVL.

By frequency, this clonotype is medium-sized. The V and J genes are TRBV6-5 and TRBJ2-1; lacking DNA, the TRBD2 call made by TCRdb goes unchecked. This CDR3 contains 14 residues. CDR1 is MNHEY, CDR2 SVGAGI, per germline. The CDR3: CASRRSGALNEQFF.

The chain links TRBV4-3 to TRBJ1-5. CDR1 and CDR2 from the germline V gene are LGHNA and YSLEER. CDR3 length equals 13 residues. The chain's CDR3 is CASSQSAHQPQHF.

The genes are TRBV12-3 or TRBV12-4 and TRBJ1-6; TCRdb's assignment of TRBD1 cannot be checked, as there is no DNA. The CDR3 runs 14 residues. CDR3: CASTSGTGISPLHF.

The rearrangement uses TRBV27 and TRBJ2-1; the TCRdb call, TRBD1, lacks DNA for checking. This CDR3 has 15 amino acids. Germline CDR1 is MNHEY and CDR2 is SMNVEV (reference sequence). The CDR3 reads CASTFLTAPQETQFF.

The J gene is TRBJ2-4, the V gene TRBV5-8; TCRdb outputs TRBD1, but without DNA this stays unchecked. The CDR3 sequence is 16 residues long. The germline gives CDR1 SGHTS, CDR2 YDEGEE. This CDR3 reads CASSPGQTLAKNIQYF.

V usage is TRBV20-1 and J usage is TRBJ2-3. The CDR3 contains 13 residues. Germline-derived CDR1 and CDR2 are DFQATT and SNEGSKA (reference sequence). The CDR3 loop reads CSARWRITDTQYF.

By frequency, this clonotype registers medium-sized. This chain connects TRBV18 to TRBJ2-7; the TCRdb call, TRBD2, lacks DNA for checking. Germline values: CDR1 KGHSH, CDR2 LQKENI. The CDR3 length is 15 residues. CDR3 amino acids: CASSPRTSGSYEQYF.